The present T cell receptor (beta chain) was sequenced within a study of OX40 agonist ivuxolimab in advanced cancers. The data were produced by immunoSEQ multiplex PCR, yet TCRdb's version contains in-frame clones alone and is incomplete. Here the sample spans about 70,000 clones, around 90% being singletons. From germline, CDR1 is SGHRS and CDR2 YFSETQ. The CDR3 contains 11 residues. V shed 2 bases and J shed 4 bases, with 1 base lying between them. The clonotype was recovered from an adult with an advanced solid tumor such as melanoma, head and neck, liver or kidney cancer. J is TRBJ1-3 and V is TRBV5-1; D gene unclear. Sequencing was performed on CD4+ or CD8+ T cells sorted from blood, taken in a trial of the OX40 agonist ivuxolimab. The CDR3 here is CASSFGNTIYF. The CDR3 DNA sequence: TGCGCCAGCAGCTTCGGAAACACCATATATTTT.